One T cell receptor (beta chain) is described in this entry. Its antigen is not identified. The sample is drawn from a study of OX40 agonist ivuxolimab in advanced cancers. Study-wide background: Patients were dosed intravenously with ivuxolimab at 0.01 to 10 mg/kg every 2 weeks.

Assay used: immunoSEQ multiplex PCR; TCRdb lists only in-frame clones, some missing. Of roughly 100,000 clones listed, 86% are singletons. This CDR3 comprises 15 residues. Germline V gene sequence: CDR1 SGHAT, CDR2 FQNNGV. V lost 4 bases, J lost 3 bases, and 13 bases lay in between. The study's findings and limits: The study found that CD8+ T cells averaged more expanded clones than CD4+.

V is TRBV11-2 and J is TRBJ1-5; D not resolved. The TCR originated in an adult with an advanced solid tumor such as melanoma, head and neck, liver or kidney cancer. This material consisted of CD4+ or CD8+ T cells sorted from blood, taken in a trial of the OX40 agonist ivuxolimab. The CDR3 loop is CASSSQRGLNQPQHF. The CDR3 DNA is TGTGCCAGCAGCTCCCAGCGCGGTCTCAATCAGCCCCAGCATTTT.